The text below deals with one T cell receptor beta chain. The data belong to a study of T cells expressing NK-cell markers. Each CDR3 protein gets one entry in TCRdb, which reprocessed the 5' RACE reads and gives no DNA. The ten most abundant clones cover over 1.1% of a sample with around 470,000 distinct CDR3 sequences. The germline gives CDR1 SGHVS, CDR2 FNYEAQ. CDR3 length: 13 residues. The source is a woman aged 45 to 65 in good health. J is TRBJ2-5 and V is TRBV7-6. The sequenced sample was blood T cells: a sorted CD56 or NKG2C T cell subset, CD4+ or CD8+ T cells, or bulk PBMC T cells (not recorded which). The CDR3 is CASSHSGSETQYF.